This entry is about one T cell receptor (beta chain). Its target is not known. cDNA prepared by RNA extraction and subsequent reverse transcription served as the template for sequencing. Sequencing used immunoSEQ multiplex PCR; TCRdb keeps in-frame clones, though not all of them. The sample shows 160,000 or so clones, about 50% of them seen only once. The entry originates in a study of CD8+ T cells in alopecia areata. Study-level information: Each of the treated patients was given oral tofacitinib, 5 to 10 mg twice daily, for moderate-to-severe alopecia areata. Findings and limits, study-wide: Whereas mice showed it more clearly, TCR sharing across patients was murkier, possibly because of HLA. Alopecia totalis/universalis scalp especially showed more expanded CD8+ clones than normal scalp.

The CDR3 loop spans 16 amino acids. Looked up from germline, CDR1 is LGHNA and CDR2 is YSLEER. V was pared by 1 base and J by 1 base, with 11 bases between. Patients with alopecia areata provided lesional scalp punch biopsies as well as peripheral blood. Here the sequenced sample was CD8+ T cells sorted from blood, taken at week 0. This rearrangement joins TRBV4-3 to TRBJ1-5; D perhaps matches TRBD1 (5 bases). The TCR originated in a human donor with alopecia areata. DNA for the CDR3: TGCGCCAGCAGCCAAGTGTACGGGGACAGCAATCAGCCCCAGCATTTT. Residues: CASSQVYGDSNQPQHF.